The T cell receptor beta chain described here comes from a study of cytomegalovirus exposure and HLA in healthy donors. About the research overall: T cells numbering around 180 million yielded around 120 million unique TCR beta sequences in an earlier analysis. From donors who were HLA-typed, an early data release held approximately 84 million unique TCRs.

Primers: 60 Vbeta forward and 13 Jbeta reverse. The protocol was immunoSEQ multiplex PCR, while the TCRdb copy is restricted to in-frame clones and leaves out a portion. The sample yields about 150,000 clones, roughly 80% seen once. Study-wide results and caveats: In an earlier analysis, productive rearrangement rates for most beta V segments clustered near 87% or 30%. Differences between HLA loci emerged in a later analysis of TCR association rates, with DRB1 most and HLA-C fewest.

The CDR3 has 14 residues. Germline-derived CDR1 and CDR2 are MGHRA and YSYEKL. Concerning this clone itself: Its antigen is undetermined. A junction end diverges from the germline sequence, so it may reflect a read error.

The V gene is TRBV4-1, the J gene TRBJ2-7; possible D gene TRBD2, 6 bases. The TCR comes from a man aged 18 to 30 in good health and CMV-seronegative. Sequencing was done on a sample of PBMCs. The CDR3 here is CASSQDGAGPDFNF. As DNA, the CDR3 is TGCGCCAGCAGCCAAGATGGGGCGGGACCAGATTTCAACTTC.